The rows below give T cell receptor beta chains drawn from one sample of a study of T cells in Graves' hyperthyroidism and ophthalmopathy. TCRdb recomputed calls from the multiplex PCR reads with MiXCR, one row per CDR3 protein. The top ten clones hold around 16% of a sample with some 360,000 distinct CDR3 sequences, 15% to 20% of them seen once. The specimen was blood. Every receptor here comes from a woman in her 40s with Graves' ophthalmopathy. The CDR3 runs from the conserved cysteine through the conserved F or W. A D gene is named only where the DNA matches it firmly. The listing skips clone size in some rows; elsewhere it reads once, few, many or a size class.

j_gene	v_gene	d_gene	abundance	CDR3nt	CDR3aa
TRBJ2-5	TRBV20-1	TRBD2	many	TGCAGTGCTAAGCGGGGGTGGAGGGAGACCCAGTACTTC	CSAKRGWRETQYF
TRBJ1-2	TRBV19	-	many	TGTGCCAGTAGTGTCGGGACGGCGAACTATGGCTACACCTTC	CASSVGTANYGYTF
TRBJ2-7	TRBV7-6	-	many	TGTGCCAGCAGCTTAGACCCAAGCTCCTACGAGCAGTACTTC	CASSLDPSSYEQYF
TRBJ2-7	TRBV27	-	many	TGTGCCAGCAGCTCCGGGGGCATTGGCATCTACGAGCAGTACTTC	CASSSGGIGIYEQYF
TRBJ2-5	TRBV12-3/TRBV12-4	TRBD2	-	TGTGCCAGCAGCCCAGGTAGCGGGGCCAACCAAGAGACCCAGTACTTC	CASSPGSGANQETQYF
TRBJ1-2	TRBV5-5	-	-	TGTGCCAGCAGCTTGGAGTCGGGGACTAACTATGGCTACACCTTC	CASSLESGTNYGYTF
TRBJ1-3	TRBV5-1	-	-	TGCGCCAGCAGCTTGGGCTTCCGGGTCTCTGGAAACACCATATATTTT	CASSLGFRVSGNTIYF
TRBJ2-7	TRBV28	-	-	TGTGCCAGCTCACGAGCCCGGGGGACTGCCTACGAGCAGTACTTC	CASSRARGTAYEQYF
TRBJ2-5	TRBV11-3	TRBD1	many	TGTGCCAGCAGCTTATATGGGGACAGAGAAGAGACCCAGTACTTC	CASSLYGDREETQYF
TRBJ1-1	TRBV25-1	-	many	TGTGCCAGCAGTGAATACGGAGGCGCTGAAGCTTTCTTT	CASSEYGGAEAFF
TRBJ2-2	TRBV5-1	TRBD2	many	TGCGCCAGCAGCGAAACTAGCGGGAGGACCTCCGAGGAGCTGTTTTTT	CASSETSGRTSEELFF
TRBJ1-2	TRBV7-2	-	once	TGTGCCAGCAGCTTACCCAACCTCTATGGCTACACCTTC	CASSLPNLYGYTF
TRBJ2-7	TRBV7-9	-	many	TGTGCCAGCAGCCCCCGGGACCATCCCTACGAGCAGTACTTC	CASSPRDHPYEQYF
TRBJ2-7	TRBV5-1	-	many	TGCGCCAGCAGTCCGGACCCCCGCGGCGAGCAGTACTTC	CASSPDPRGEQYF
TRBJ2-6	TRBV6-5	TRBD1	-	TGTGCCAGCAGTTACTGGGGACAGGTTTCCGGGGCCAACGTCCTGACTTTC	CASSYWGQVSGANVLTF
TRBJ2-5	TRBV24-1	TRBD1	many	TGTGCCGCCCGGACAGGGATCGAAGAGACCCAGTACTTC	CAARTGIEETQYF